This entry describes one T cell receptor (beta chain). The data were obtained in a study of CXCR3-negative and CXCR3-positive naive CD8 T cells. CDR3 length equals 13 residues. Per germline, CDR1 MDHEN and CDR2 SYDVKM. TRB cDNA was prepared as libraries by UMI-labeled 5' RACE. TCRdb reanalyzed the 5' RACE reads and collapses them to one entry per CDR3 protein, without DNA. Here the sample table reports about 40,000 distinct CDR3 sequences. The origin of this receptor is a human donor in good health. Some clones in this sample may be carry-over from other donors' samples. Input material: memory CD8+ T cells from blood. The chain recombines TRBV28 with TRBJ2-1; the D call from TCRdb, TRBD2, cannot be confirmed without DNA. This CDR3 reads CAHRLAGYNEQFF.